One sample yielded the 4 T cell receptor beta chains listed below, sequenced in a study of T cells after yellow fever vaccination. TCRdb recomputed calls from the 5' RACE reads with MiXCR, one row per CDR3 protein. The table lists 60,000 to 95,000 distinct CDR3 sequences, around 7% of them singletons. Sample: CD8+ T cells sorted from PBMCs, taken 10 to 11 days after the first yellow fever vaccination. The receptors come from a man aged 18 to 29 who received the YFV17D yellow fever vaccine.

This clonotype was picked up many times. The chain employs TRBV24-1 and TRBJ2-2, with 7 bases fitting TRBD1. V dropped 3 bases and J dropped 5; count of bases not matched to a gene: 8. CDR1 and CDR2 from the germline V gene are KGHDR and SFDVKD. The CDR3 runs to 16 residues. CDR3 nucleotide sequence: TGTGCCACCAGTGATCCCGGACAGGCGCTTACCGGGGAGCTGTTTTTT. Translated: CATSDPGQALTGELFF.

As regards this clonotype: With a much larger clone just one base away, this may be a read error. This chain links TRBV5-6 with TRBJ2-7, with TRBD1 as a possible D gene (5 bases). The ends were cut back, 2 bases at V and 4 bases at J, with 22 bases in the middle. CDR1 is SGHDT and CDR2 is YYEEEE in the germline V gene. The CDR3 loop spans 17 amino acids. DNA for the CDR3: TGTGCCAGCAGCTTTACAGGTTCCATGTCCAATCTTTACGAGCAGTACGTC. This sequence encodes CASSFTGSMSNLYEQYV.

There are a few counts of this clonotype. The genes are TRBV4-1 and TRBJ1-5; 8 bases align to TRBD1. CDR1 and CDR2 (germline): MGHRA, YSYEKL. J lost 5 bases, V lost 2 bases, and 11 bases had no gene match. CDR3 length: 17 residues. The DNA for the CDR3 is TGCGCCAGCAGCCAACTTTTTCCGGGACAGGTTCATCAGCCCCAGCATTTT. It specifies CASSQLFPGQVHQPQHF.

This clonotype was seen a handful of times. A read error may account for a junction end that differs from germline. The chain joins TRBV11-2 to TRBJ2-3; TRBD1 or TRBD2 may be the D gene (5 bases each). The CDR3 totals 11 residues. Germline lookup yields CDR1 SGHAT and CDR2 FQNNGV. The CDR3, as DNA: TGTGCCAGCAGCTTAGGGGACCCCTCTTTTTTT. Amino acids: CASSLGDPSFF.